This T cell receptor (beta chain) was recorded in a study of T cell responses to AZD1222 COVID-19 vaccine. Study-level results: Spike-specific TCR breadth and depth both grew after two AZD1222 doses. There were repertoire samples only from the period after the peak T cell response.

A remark on this clone: The antigen is not known.

Germline V gene lookup returns CDR1 SGHTA and CDR2 FQGNSA. CDR3 length equals 15 residues. Trimming cost V 5 bases and J 10 bases; bases outside gene matches: 12. Here immunoSEQ multiplex PCR was the method, and the copy in TCRdb shows in-frame clones only, minus some. The sample lists about 110,000 clones; about 88% were seen once. This material consisted of peripheral blood, taken on day 0 of AZD1222 vaccination. This sequence originates from an adult in good health. The V gene is TRBV7-2, the J gene TRBJ1-5, with 9 bases aligning to TRBD1. The CDR3, as DNA: TGTGCCAGCAGCGTAGGACAGGGGACAATCTATCCCCAGCATTTT. Its translation: CASSVGQGTIYPQHF. The full variable domain, completed using reference TRBV7-2 and TRBJ1-5, is GAGVSQSPSNKVTEKGKDVELRCDPISGHTALYWYRQSLGQGLEFLIYFQGNSAPDKSGLPSDRFSAERTGGSVSTLTIQRTQQEDSAVYLCASSVGQGTIYPQHFGDGTRLSIL.